The subject of this entry is one T cell receptor (beta chain). The data stem from a study of blood T cell repertoires in COVID-19. Study summary: Donors in the United States, Italy and Spain gave samples during acute or convalescent COVID-19. T cells, B-cell-depleted T cells, or PBMCs provided the cDNA or gDNA that served as material.

J lost 4 bases, V lost 0 bases, and 5 bases had no gene match. Germline-derived CDR1 and CDR2 are SGHRS and YFSETQ. The CDR3 runs 15 residues. Authors' processing steps: Amplification with reference gene primers provided the estimates of nucleated cell counts. Clones were sequenced by immunoSEQ multiplex PCR, and TCRdb holds only the in-frame ones, with some missing. D and trimming were read from the DNA, whereas the V and J calls and clone size are those reported in that table. The sample comprises 200,000 to 300,000 clones, roughly 84% of which are singletons, and 8% to 9.5% rests with the top ten.

Sequenced input: peripheral blood. The TCR comes from a human donor in a cohort sampled during active COVID-19. V gene TRBV5-1 combines with J gene TRBJ2-7; 9 positions agree with TRBD1. The DNA of the CDR3 is TGCGCCAGCAGCTTGGAAGTGGGACAGGGTTACGAGCAGTACTTC. Encoded protein: CASSLEVGQGYEQYF.